This TCR delta chain was retrieved from a study of Vδ1+ human thymocytes. Study-wide results and limits: Thymic TRG and TRD repertoires appeared highly polyclonal. The authors advised highly purified populations and single-cell validation. Despite high sort purity, about 20% of thymic T cell receptor delta sequences were Vdelta2.

Trimming removed 4 bases from V and 4 bases from J, with 22 bases in between. This CDR3 is built from 17 residues. Per the germline V gene, CDR1 is TSWWSYY and CDR2 is QGS. There are a few counts of this clone. Its antigen is not known. The template was reverse-transcribed extracted RNA. Multiplex PCR used pooled V-gene forward primers and a constant-region reverse primer to amplify CDR3s. TCRdb made new clone calls on the multiplex PCR reads using CATT. The sample includes over 45,000 delta-chain clones, about a sixth of them seen just once. Thymocytes were sorted as CD3+ TCRVdelta1+ TCRVdelta2- after alphabeta T cell depletion. Sorted Vdelta1+ thymocytes were about 97% to 99.6% pure.

Specimen: Vdelta1+ gamma-delta thymocytes from the thymus. The subset: FACS-sorted CD3+ TCRalphabeta- TCRVdelta1+ TCRVdelta2- thymocytes. V is TRDV1 and J is TRDJ1, with D possibly being TRDD2 (5 bases). This TCR came from a boy less than two years old who had congenital heart surgery. The DNA of the CDR3 is TGTGCTCTTGGGGTGAACCCTTTGGCCTACGGTGGCGATAAACTCATCTTT. Translated, it gives CALGVNPLAYGGDKLIF.